These 27 T cell receptor beta chains share one sample of origin, sequenced in a study of technical replicates of blood from a handful of donors. Sequencing was performed with immunoSEQ multiplex PCR; in TCRdb, only in-frame clones are kept and a portion is missing. The sample consists of 78,000 or so clones, around 89% of them appearing once. The specimen was T cells isolated from PBMCs. The receptor set was obtained from a human donor in good health.

The chain carries TRBV7-3 and TRBJ2-1; D might be TRBD2 (5 bases). Trimming took 2 bases from V and 8 from J, leaving 7 bases between them. Germline loops: CDR1 SGHTA, CDR2 FQGTGA. The CDR3 consists of 12 residues. CDR3 nucleotide sequence: TGTGCCAGCAGCTTATGGGGAGATGAGCAGTTCTTC. It translates to CASSLWGDEQFF.

The chain recombines TRBV15 with TRBJ2-5; 8 positions agree with TRBD2. CDR1 and CDR2 from the germline V gene are LNHNV and YYDKDF (reference sequence). V shed 4 bases and J 4 bases; nucleotides not matched to a gene: 14. The CDR3 contains 17 residues. In nucleotides, the CDR3 is TGTGCCACCAGCACCGGGTTTTCTCTAGCGGGTGGAGAGACCCAGTACTTC. Its translation is CATSTGFSLAGGETQYF.

The V call is TRBV7-8, the J call TRBJ1-2, with no clear D. CDR1 and CDR2 (germline): SGHVS, FQNEAQ. The ends were cut back, 5 bases at V and 4 bases at J, with 11 bases in the middle. The CDR3 loop spans 13 amino acids. CDR3 residues: CASSPGRSYGYTF. The CDR3 nucleotides are TGTGCCAGCAGCCCCGGGAGGAGCTATGGCTACACCTTC.

The rearrangement links TRBV28 to TRBJ2-5, with D possibly TRBD1 on 5 matching bases. V lost 7 bases and J 3 bases, leaving 15 bases between the germline ends. This CDR3 is 14 amino acids long. Germline V gene sequence: CDR1 MDHEN, CDR2 SYDVKM. The CDR3 DNA reads as TGTGCCAGCACCCACCTCGACAGAAAAGAGACCCAGTACTTC. Encoded protein: CASTHLDRKETQYF.

The CDR3 coding sequence is TGTGCCAGCAGCGTTGGACAGTCTAGCTCCTACAATGAGCAGTTCTTC. Residues: CASSVGQSSSYNEQFF. The rearrangement links TRBV9 to TRBJ2-1, with TRBD1 as a possible D gene (6 bases). The V gene's germline CDR1 is SGDLS and CDR2 YYNGEE. The CDR3 is made up of 16 amino acids. Trimming removed 2 bases at V and 0 bases at J, with 12 bases between.

This clone was found once. The gene calls are TRBV2 and TRBJ1-3, with a weak D call TRBD1 (6 bases). The V and J ends lost 3 bases and 0 bases respectively, with 12 bases between them. This CDR3 has 16 amino acids. CDR1 and CDR2 from the germline V gene are SNHLY and FYNNEI. In DNA, the CDR3 is TGTGCCAGCAGTGAGGGACACCTAAACTCTGGAAACACCATATATTTT. Amino acid sequence: CASSEGHLNSGNTIYF.

This chain connects TRBV4-1 to TRBJ2-3; possibly TRBD2 for D (5 bases). Germline V gene lookup returns CDR1 MGHRA and CDR2 YSYEKL. The CDR3 spans 14 residues. Trimming left V 2 bases short and J 8 bases short, with 14 bases between. CDR3 coding DNA: TGCGCCAGCAGCCAACTCCGCCTGGGAGTTACGCAGTATTTT. Its translation: CASSQLRLGVTQYF.

The CDR3 protein is CSVETDRAYEQYF. CDR3 DNA sequence: TGCAGCGTGGAAACCGACAGGGCTTACGAGCAGTACTTC. The chain is built from TRBV29-1 and TRBJ2-7; 7 nucleotides align to TRBD1. The CDR3 length is 13 residues. Germline CDR1 reads SQVTM; CDR2 reads ANQGSEA. The ends lost 6 bases at V and 4 bases at J; junction bases unmatched: 9.

The chain employs TRBV6-5 and TRBJ2-7, with 10 bases lining up with TRBD2. The CDR3 length is 14 residues. Germline V CDR1 and CDR2: MNHEY, SVGAGI. V shed 5 bases and J 4 bases; nucleotides not matched to a gene: 5. The CDR3 here is CASSRASGRYEQYF. CDR3 coding DNA: TGTGCCAGCAGTAGGGCTAGCGGGAGATACGAGCAGTACTTC.

V is TRBV12-5 and J is TRBJ2-7, with 8 nucleotides matching TRBD1. Germline values: CDR1 LGHNT, CDR2 FRNRAP. V gave up 4 bases and J gave up 3 bases; unmatched junction bases: 5. This CDR3 has 14 residues. Here the CDR3 DNA reads TGTGCTAGTGGTTCTGGACAGGGAAACTACGAGCAGTACTTC. Amino acid sequence: CASGSGQGNYEQYF. The whole variable domain, remainder taken from reference TRBV12-5 and TRBJ2-7, is DARVTQTPRHKVTEMGQEVTMRCQPILGHNTVFWYRQTMMQGLELLAYFRNRAPLDDSGMPKDRFSAEMPDATLATLKIQPSEPRDSAVYFCASGSGQGNYEQYFGPGTRLTVT.

V gene TRBV19 combines with J gene TRBJ1-3; no clear D. The CDR3 extends over 13 amino acids. Germline loops: CDR1 LNHDA, CDR2 SQIVND (reference sequence). The germline V and J ends were trimmed by 5 bases and 7 bases, with 12 bases remaining between them. The CDR3 bases are TGTGCCAGTAGTCCACTGGGCGGGAACACCATATATTTT. This codes for CASSPLGGNTIYF.

This clone was recorded only once. The chain carries TRBV10-3 and TRBJ2-1; 9 bases are shared with TRBD2. Germline trimming cut 0 bases from V and 7 bases from J; bases unmatched to any gene: 7. Germline loops: CDR1 ENHRY, CDR2 SYGVKD. This CDR3 has 16 residues. CDR3 loop: CAISESLAGVGNEQFF. The CDR3, as DNA: TGTGCCATCAGTGAGTCCTTAGCGGGAGTAGGAAATGAGCAGTTCTTC.

V gene TRBV19 combines with J gene TRBJ2-7; TRBD2 matches at 10 bases. This CDR3 is built from 17 residues. In germline, CDR1 is LNHDA, CDR2 SQIVND (reference sequence). Trimming removed 4 bases from V and 1 base from J; junction bases left unmatched: 10. CDR3 DNA: TGTGCCAGTAGTACCATCAGGGGGACTAGCGAATCCTACGAGCAGTACTTC. Its protein is CASSTIRGTSESYEQYF.

The gene calls are TRBV5-4 and TRBJ2-5, with D possibly matching TRBD1 (5 bases). Germline lookup yields CDR1 SGHNT and CDR2 YYREEE (reference sequence). Deletions cut 0 bases from V and 0 bases from J, with 6 bases between. This CDR3 has 14 amino acids. CDR3 protein: CASSLEGYQETQYF. The DNA for the CDR3 is TGTGCCAGCAGCTTGGAGGGGTACCAAGAGACCCAGTACTTC.

The CDR3 reads CASSPLQGNTYEQYF. In DNA, the CDR3 is TGTGCCAGCAGCCCCCTACAGGGGAACACCTACGAGCAGTACTTC. The chain has TRBV4-2 and TRBJ2-7; 7 nucleotides agree with TRBD1. This CDR3 is built from 15 residues. V lost 4 bases, J lost 2 bases, and 8 bases stayed unmatched. Germline-derived CDR1 and CDR2 are LGHNA and YNFKEQ.

The chain has TRBV18 and TRBJ2-1; D gene unclear. Germline CDR1 KGHSH, CDR2 LQKENI. Between the trimmed V and J ends, which lost 3 bases and 0 bases, there was a span of 15 bases. The CDR3 length is 17 residues. The CDR3 region is CASSPIVAAGSYNEQFF. Here the CDR3 DNA reads TGTGCCAGCTCACCGATTGTGGCGGCCGGCTCCTACAATGAGCAGTTCTTC.

The chain is built from TRBV9 and TRBJ1-3, with TRBD1 as a possible D gene (5 bases). Germline values: CDR1 SGDLS, CDR2 YYNGEE. Trimming left V 2 bases short and J 2 bases short, with 8 bases between. This CDR3 has 14 residues. DNA of the CDR3: TGTGCCAGCAGCGTGGGGGGAGCTGGAAACACCATATATTTT. Translating gives CASSVGGAGNTIYF.

This clone is a singleton in its sample. The rearrangement joins TRBV5-6 to TRBJ1-2; 7 bases are shared with TRBD1. The CDR3 length is 13 residues. Germline CDR1 SGHDT, CDR2 YYEEEE. V was clipped by 5 bases and J by 2 bases; unmatched bases: 3. CDR3 sequence: CASRVQGNYGYTF. The CDR3 nucleotides are TGTGCCAGCAGGGTACAGGGGAACTATGGCTACACCTTC.

The J gene is TRBJ2-7, the V gene TRBV30, with TRBD1 identical over 8 bases. Germline CDR1 reads GTSNPN; CDR2 reads SVGIG (reference sequence). The CDR3 covers 13 residues. V lost 3 bases to trimming and J lost 3 bases; unmatched junction nucleotides: 4. CDR3 amino acids: CAWRGGQGYEQYF. DNA for the CDR3: TGTGCCTGGAGAGGCGGACAGGGCTACGAGCAGTACTTC.

The chain combines TRBV7-8 with TRBJ2-1, with 15 bases identical to TRBD2. CDR3 length: 16 amino acids. Trimming removed 4 bases from V and 7 bases from J; junction bases left unmatched: 5. Germline values: CDR1 SGHVS, CDR2 FQNEAQ. The DNA of the CDR3 is TGTGCCAGCAGCTGGGTAGGACTAGCGGGAGGGAATGAGCAGTTCTTC. It is translated as CASSWVGLAGGNEQFF.

The chain has TRBV30 and TRBJ1-2; TRBD1 might be the D (6 bases). V lost 3 bases and J lost 4, with 15 bases in between. Looked up from germline, CDR1 is GTSNPN and CDR2 is SVGIG (reference sequence). This CDR3 is 14 amino acids long. Written as DNA, the CDR3 is TGTGCCTGGAGAGTGGAAGGGACATTCTATGGCTACACCTTC. It is translated as CAWRVEGTFYGYTF.

The rearrangement joins TRBV27 to TRBJ2-3, with D possibly being TRBD1 (6 bases). V gave up 3 bases and J gave up 3 bases, with 7 bases separating them. CDR1 MNHEY and CDR2 SMNVEV come from the germline V gene (reference sequence). This CDR3 region has 13 residues. This CDR3 is CASSFRGTDTQYF. The CDR3 DNA is TGTGCCAGCAGTTTTAGGGGGACAGATACGCAGTATTTT.

V gene TRBV9 combines with J gene TRBJ2-5, with D perhaps matching TRBD1 (6 bases). Germline V gives CDR1 SGDLS, CDR2 YYNGEE. V was pared by 2 bases and J by 2 bases, with 13 bases between. CDR3 length equals 15 residues. CDR3 region: CASSVGDIGQETQYF. CDR3 nucleotides: TGTGCCAGCAGCGTTGGGGACATAGGACAAGAGACCCAGTACTTC.

The rearrangement links TRBV12-5 to TRBJ2-7; no reliable D call. The CDR3 loop spans 15 amino acids. The germline CDR1 and CDR2 sequences are LGHNT and FRNRAP. With 2 bases removed from V and 2 bases from J, the gap between germline ends came to 13 bases. CDR3 amino acids: CASGLWQKQTYEQYF. In DNA, the CDR3 is TGTGCTAGTGGTTTGTGGCAGAAACAGACCTACGAGCAGTACTTC.

This chain uses TRBV5-1 with TRBJ2-7; 10 nucleotides line up with TRBD2. Germline CDR1 SGHRS, CDR2 YFSETQ. V lost 1 base to trimming and J lost 5 bases; unmatched junction nucleotides: 9. The CDR3 covers 16 residues. The CDR3 loop reads CASSLQGLAGVNEQYF. The CDR3 bases are TGCGCCAGCAGCTTGCAGGGTCTAGCGGGAGTCAACGAGCAGTACTTC.

This sequence joins TRBV29-1 and TRBJ1-1; D might be TRBD1 (6 bases). The CDR3 is 13 amino acids. Germline lookup yields CDR1 SQVTM and CDR2 ANQGSEA. V lost 2 bases and J 7 bases, leaving 14 bases between the germline ends. This CDR3 is CSVEKTQGNEAFF. The CDR3 DNA sequence: TGCAGCGTTGAAAAAACACAGGGAAATGAAGCTTTCTTT.

J is TRBJ2-7 and V is TRBV19; 7 bases match TRBD1. This CDR3 contains 14 residues. V trimming: 1 base; J trimming: 5 bases; junction bases outside the gene matches: 5. Germline assignment: CDR1 LNHDA and CDR2 SQIVND (reference sequence). CDR3 sequence (DNA): TGTGCCAGTAGTATAGGTATTGACAGGGACGAGCAGTACTTC. Translation gives CASSIGIDRDEQYF.